The entry that follows covers one TCR beta chain sequence. The antigen is undetermined. The sample comes from a study of T-cell memory formation after mild COVID-19. Study results and caveats: Proof of SARS-CoV-2 specificity was absent for the second-wave clones that crested on day 37.

The CDR3 contains 14 residues. V was cut by 6 bases and J by 4 bases, with 15 bases left in between. Per the germline V gene, CDR1 is LNHDA and CDR2 is SQIVND (reference sequence). After 5'RACE with constant-segment primers, TCR alpha and TCR beta cDNA libraries carrying sample barcodes and UMIs were obtained. A single record per CDR3 protein comes from TCRdb applying MiXCR to the 5' RACE reads. The sample has around 340,000 distinct CDR3 sequences; roughly an eighth are singletons. The chain employs TRBV19 and TRBJ1-1, with D perhaps TRBD1 (5 bases). Input material: PBMCs or a T cell subset sorted from them (not recorded which). This sequence was found in a young man who had mild COVID-19 (a few samples of this study predate the infection). Cell type and time point are not known. The CDR3 spells CASRDAGVSTEAFF. As DNA, the CDR3 is TGTGCCAGTAGGGACGCGGGGGTAAGCACTGAAGCTTTCTTT.